This T cell receptor beta chain was found in a study of OX40 agonist ivuxolimab in advanced cancers. As for the study in general: The patients' treatment was ivuxolimab, an agonistic anti-OX40 (CD134) antibody. From about 23 to 85 years was the age range, with a mean of around 60 years, and 65% to 90% were male. General study findings and limits: There were, on average, more expanded clones in CD8+ T cells than in CD4+.

Patients who had autoimmune disease history or got systemic immunosuppression were left out. Concerning this clone itself: Its specificity is unknown.

The assay was immunoSEQ multiplex PCR, and TCRdb's table has in-frame clones only and misses some. The sample holds 20,000 or so clones, 80% to 85% seen once. Specimen: CD4+ or CD8+ T cells sorted from blood, collected in a trial of the OX40 agonist ivuxolimab. This receptor was taken from an adult with an advanced solid tumor such as melanoma, head and neck, liver or kidney cancer.

The CDR3 region is CASSLTRQGDTGELFF. CDR3 DNA: TGTGCCAGCAGCCTAACCCGACAGGGGGACACCGGGGAGCTGTTTTTT. The chain joins TRBV5-4 to TRBJ2-2; 9 positions match TRBD1. CDR1 is SGHNT and CDR2 is YYREEE in the germline V gene (reference sequence). The CDR3 spans 16 residues. J lost 3 bases, V lost 4 bases, and 7 bases had no gene match. The full variable domain, rest sourced from reference TRBV5-4 and TRBJ2-2, is ETGVTQSPTHLIKTRGQQVTLRCSSQSGHNTVSWYQQALGQGPQFIFQYYREEENGRGNFPPRFSGLQFPNYSSELNVNALELDDSALYLCASSLTRQGDTGELFFGEGSRLTVL.